This TCR beta chain was documented in a study of cytomegalovirus exposure and HLA in healthy donors. Though probably carrying unrecorded immune exposures, donors were nominally healthy at sampling. PCR was performed using 60 Vbeta and 13 Jbeta primers. The data were produced by immunoSEQ multiplex PCR, yet TCRdb's version contains in-frame clones alone and is incomplete. Of 55,000 to 85,000 clones detected, 80% to 90% appear once; the ten largest clones hold 1.5% to 2%. In regard to this clone: Its antigen is not identified.

The CDR3 totals 16 residues. The germline V and J ends were trimmed by 6 bases and 7 bases, with 21 bases remaining between them. CDR1 MNHEY and CDR2 SMNVEV come from the germline V gene (reference sequence). Overall study results and limits: Indistinguishable V segments such as TRBV6-2 and TRBV6-3 were excluded. Rare TCR sequences dominated, though some public TCRs recurred in many donors.

J is TRBJ1-4 and V is TRBV27; D might be TRBD1 (5 bases). Sequenced: PBMCs. This clonotype originated in a woman aged 25 to 39 in good health and CMV-seronegative. For the CDR3, the DNA is TGTGCCAGCAGCTCCTCCGACAGCCCAGGTGGTGAAAAACTGTTTTTT. Translated: CASSSSDSPGGEKLFF.